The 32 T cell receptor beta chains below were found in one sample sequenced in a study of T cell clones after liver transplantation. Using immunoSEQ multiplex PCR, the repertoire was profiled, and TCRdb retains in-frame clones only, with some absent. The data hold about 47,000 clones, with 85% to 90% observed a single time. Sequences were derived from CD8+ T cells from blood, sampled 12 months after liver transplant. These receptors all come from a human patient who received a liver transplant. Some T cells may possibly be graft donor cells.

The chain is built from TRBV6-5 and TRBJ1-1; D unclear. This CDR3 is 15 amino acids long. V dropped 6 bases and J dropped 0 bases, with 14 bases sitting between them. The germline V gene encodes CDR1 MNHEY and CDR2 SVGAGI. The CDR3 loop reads CASSLYSEMNTEAFF. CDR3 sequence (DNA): TGTGCCAGCAGCCTTTACAGCGAAATGAACACTGAAGCTTTCTTT.

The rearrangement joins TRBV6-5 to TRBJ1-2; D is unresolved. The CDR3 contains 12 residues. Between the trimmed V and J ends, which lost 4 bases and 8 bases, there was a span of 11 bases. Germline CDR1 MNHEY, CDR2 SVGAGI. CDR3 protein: CASSWGEGGYTF. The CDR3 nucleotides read TGTGCCAGCAGTTGGGGTGAGGGAGGCTACACCTTC.

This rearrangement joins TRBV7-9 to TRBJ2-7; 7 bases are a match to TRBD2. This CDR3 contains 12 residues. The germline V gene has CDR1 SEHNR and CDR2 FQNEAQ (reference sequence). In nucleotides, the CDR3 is TGTGCTGCGCGGGGGATAACTAACGAGCAGTACTTC. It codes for CAARGITNEQYF.

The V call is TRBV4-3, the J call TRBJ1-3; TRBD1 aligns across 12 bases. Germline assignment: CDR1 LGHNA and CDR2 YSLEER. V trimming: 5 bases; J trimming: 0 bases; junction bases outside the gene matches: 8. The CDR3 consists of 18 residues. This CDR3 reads CASSDMGTGGLSGNTIYF. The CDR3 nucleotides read TGCGCCAGCAGCGATATGGGGACAGGGGGCCTCTCTGGAAACACCATATATTTT.

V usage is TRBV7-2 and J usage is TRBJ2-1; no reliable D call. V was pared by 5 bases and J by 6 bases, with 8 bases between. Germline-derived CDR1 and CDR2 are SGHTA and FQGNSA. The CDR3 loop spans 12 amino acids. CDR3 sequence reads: CASSPDFNEQFF. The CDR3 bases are TGTGCCAGCAGCCCAGACTTCAATGAGCAGTTCTTC.

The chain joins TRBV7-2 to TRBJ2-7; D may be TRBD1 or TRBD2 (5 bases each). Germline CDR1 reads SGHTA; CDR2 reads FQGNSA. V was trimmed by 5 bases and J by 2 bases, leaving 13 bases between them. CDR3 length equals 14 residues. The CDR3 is CASSPRDGPYEQYF. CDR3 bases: TGTGCCAGCAGCCCCCGGGACGGTCCCTACGAGCAGTACTTC.

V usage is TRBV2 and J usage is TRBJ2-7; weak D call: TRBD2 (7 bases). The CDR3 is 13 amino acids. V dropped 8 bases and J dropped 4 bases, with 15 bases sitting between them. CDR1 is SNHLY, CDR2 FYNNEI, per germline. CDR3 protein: CASGAGEGYEQYF. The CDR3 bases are TGTGCCAGCGGAGCAGGGGAGGGGTACGAGCAGTACTTC.

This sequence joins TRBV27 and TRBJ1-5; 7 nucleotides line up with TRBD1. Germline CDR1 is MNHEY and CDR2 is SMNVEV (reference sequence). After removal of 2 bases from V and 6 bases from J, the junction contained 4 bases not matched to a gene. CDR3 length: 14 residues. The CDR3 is CASSLIGTAQPQHF. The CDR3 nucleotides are TGTGCCAGCAGTTTAATCGGGACAGCTCAGCCCCAGCATTTT.

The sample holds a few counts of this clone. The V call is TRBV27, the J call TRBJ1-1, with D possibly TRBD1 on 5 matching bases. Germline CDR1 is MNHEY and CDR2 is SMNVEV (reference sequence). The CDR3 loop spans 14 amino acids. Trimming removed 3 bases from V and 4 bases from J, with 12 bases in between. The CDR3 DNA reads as TGTGCCAGCAGTTTTCGGGGGTCGGGCACTGAAGCTTTCTTT. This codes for CASSFRGSGTEAFF.

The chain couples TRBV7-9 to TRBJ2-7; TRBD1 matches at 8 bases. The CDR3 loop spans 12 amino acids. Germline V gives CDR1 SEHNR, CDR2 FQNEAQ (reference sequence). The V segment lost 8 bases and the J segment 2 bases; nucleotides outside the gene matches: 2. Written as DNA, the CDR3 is TGTGCCAGCGGGACAGGAGCCTACGAGCAGTACTTC. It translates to CASGTGAYEQYF.

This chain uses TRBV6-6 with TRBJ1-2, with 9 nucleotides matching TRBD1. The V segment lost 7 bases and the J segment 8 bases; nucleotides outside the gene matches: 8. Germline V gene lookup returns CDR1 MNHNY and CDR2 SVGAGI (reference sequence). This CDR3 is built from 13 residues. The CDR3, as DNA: TGTGCCAGCATCCGCGGGACAGGGTACGGCTACACCTTC. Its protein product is CASIRGTGYGYTF.

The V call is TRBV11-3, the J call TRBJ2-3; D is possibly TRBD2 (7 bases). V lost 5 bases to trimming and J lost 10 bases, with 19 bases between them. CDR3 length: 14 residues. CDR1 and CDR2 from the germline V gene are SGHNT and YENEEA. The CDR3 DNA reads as TGTGCCAGCAGCCTCCGGGACACCAGCGGGGCGCAGTATTTT. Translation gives CASSLRDTSGAQYF.

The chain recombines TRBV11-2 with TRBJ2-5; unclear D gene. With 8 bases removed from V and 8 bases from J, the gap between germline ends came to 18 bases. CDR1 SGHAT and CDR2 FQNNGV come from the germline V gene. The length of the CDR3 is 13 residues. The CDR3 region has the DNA TGTGCCAGCTCCTTTATAGGTGGAAAAACCCAGTACTTC. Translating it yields CASSFIGGKTQYF.

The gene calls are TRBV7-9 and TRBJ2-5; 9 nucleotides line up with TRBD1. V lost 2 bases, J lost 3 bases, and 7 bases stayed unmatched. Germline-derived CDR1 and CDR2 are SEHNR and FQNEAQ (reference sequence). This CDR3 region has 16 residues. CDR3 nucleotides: TGTGCCAGCAGCTTATCCTGGGACAGGGACGAAGAGACCCAGTACTTC. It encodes CASSLSWDRDEETQYF.

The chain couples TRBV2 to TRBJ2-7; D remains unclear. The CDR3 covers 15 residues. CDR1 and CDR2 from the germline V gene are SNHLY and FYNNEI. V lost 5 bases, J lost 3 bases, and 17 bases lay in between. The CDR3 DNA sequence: TGTGCCAGCAGTACTATTACACTGACGGACTACGAGCAGTACTTC. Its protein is CASSTITLTDYEQYF.

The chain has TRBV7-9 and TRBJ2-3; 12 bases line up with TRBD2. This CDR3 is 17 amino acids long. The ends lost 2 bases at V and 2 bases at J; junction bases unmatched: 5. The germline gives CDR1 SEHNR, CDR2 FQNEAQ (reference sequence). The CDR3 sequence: CASSLLPSGGVTDTQYF. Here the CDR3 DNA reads TGTGCCAGCAGCTTATTGCCTAGCGGGGGGGTCACAGATACGCAGTATTTT.

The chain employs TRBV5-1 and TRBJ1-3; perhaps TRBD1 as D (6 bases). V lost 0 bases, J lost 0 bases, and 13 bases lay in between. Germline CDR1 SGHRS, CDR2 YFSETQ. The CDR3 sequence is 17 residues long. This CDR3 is CASSLVPGDNSGNTIYF. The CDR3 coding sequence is TGCGCCAGCAGCTTGGTCCCAGGGGACAACTCTGGAAACACCATATATTTT.

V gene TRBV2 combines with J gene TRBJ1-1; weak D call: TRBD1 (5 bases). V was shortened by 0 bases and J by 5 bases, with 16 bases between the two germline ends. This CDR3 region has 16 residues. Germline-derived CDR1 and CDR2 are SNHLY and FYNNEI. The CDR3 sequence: CASSEAYRRGRTEAFF. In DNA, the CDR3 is TGTGCCAGCAGTGAAGCGTACCGGCGGGGGAGGACTGAAGCTTTCTTT.

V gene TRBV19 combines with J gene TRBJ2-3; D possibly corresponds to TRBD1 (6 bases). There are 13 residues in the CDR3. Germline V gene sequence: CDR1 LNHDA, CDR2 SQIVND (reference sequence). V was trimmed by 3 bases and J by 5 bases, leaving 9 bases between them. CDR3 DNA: TGTGCCAGTAGTATCGACAGGTTAGATACGCAGTATTTT. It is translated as CASSIDRLDTQYF. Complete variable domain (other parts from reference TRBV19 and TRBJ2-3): DGGITQSPKYLFRKEGQNVTLSCEQNLNHDAMYWYRQDPGQGLRLIYYSQIVNDFQKGDIAEGYSVSREKKESFPLTVTSAQKNPTAFYLCASSIDRLDTQYFGPGTRLTVL.

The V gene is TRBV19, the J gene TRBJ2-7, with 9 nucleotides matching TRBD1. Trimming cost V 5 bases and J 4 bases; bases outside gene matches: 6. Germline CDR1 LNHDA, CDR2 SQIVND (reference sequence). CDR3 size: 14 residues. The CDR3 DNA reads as TGTGCCAGTAGTGTCCGGGACAGGGAATACGAGCAGTACTTC. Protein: CASSVRDREYEQYF.

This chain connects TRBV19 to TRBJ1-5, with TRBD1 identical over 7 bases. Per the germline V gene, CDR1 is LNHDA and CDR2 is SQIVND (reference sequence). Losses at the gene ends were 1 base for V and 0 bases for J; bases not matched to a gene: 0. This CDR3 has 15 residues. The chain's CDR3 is CASSIAGGSNQPQHF. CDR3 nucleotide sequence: TGTGCCAGTAGTATAGCAGGGGGTAGCAATCAGCCCCAGCATTTT.

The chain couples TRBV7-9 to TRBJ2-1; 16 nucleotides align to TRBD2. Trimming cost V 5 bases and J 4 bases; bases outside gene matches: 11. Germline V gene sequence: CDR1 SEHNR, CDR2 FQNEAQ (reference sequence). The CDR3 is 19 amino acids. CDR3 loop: CASSAGTSGRGRPYNEQFF. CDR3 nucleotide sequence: TGTGCCAGCAGCGCCGGGACTAGCGGGAGGGGCCGTCCTTACAATGAGCAGTTCTTC.

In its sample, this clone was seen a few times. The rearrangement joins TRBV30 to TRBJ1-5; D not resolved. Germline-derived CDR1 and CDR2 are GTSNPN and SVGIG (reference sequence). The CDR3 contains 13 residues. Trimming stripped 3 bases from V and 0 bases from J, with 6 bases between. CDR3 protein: CAWSVGSNQPQHF. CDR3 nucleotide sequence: TGTGCCTGGAGCGTTGGTAGCAATCAGCCCCAGCATTTT.

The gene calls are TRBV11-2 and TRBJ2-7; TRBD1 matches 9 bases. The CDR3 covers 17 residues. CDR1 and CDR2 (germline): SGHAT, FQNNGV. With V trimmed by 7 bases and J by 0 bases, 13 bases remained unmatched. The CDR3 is CASKSWDRVGSSYEQYF. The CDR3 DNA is TGTGCCAGCAAAAGCTGGGACAGGGTCGGGAGCTCCTACGAGCAGTACTTC.

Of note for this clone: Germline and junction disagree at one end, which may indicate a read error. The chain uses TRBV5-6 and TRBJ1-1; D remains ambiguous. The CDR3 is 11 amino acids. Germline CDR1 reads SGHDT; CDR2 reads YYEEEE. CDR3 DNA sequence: TGTGCCAGCAGTTTGGACACTGAAGCTTTCTTT. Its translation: CASSLDTEAFF.

The CDR3, as DNA: TGTGCCAGCAGCTTGGTTTCCTACAATGAGCAGTTCTTC. This codes for CASSLVSYNEQFF. The gene calls are TRBV5-6 and TRBJ2-1, with D unclear. There are 13 residues in the CDR3. Germline V gene data show CDR1 as SGHDT and CDR2 as YYEEEE. V was pared by 0 bases and J by 1 base, with 2 bases between.

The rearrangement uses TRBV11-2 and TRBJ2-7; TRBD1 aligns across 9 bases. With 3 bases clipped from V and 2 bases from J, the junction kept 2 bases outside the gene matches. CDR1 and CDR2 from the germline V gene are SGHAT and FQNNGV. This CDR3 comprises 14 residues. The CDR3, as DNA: TGTGCCAGCAGCTTTGGGACAGGGCCCTACGAGCAGTACTTC. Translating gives CASSFGTGPYEQYF.

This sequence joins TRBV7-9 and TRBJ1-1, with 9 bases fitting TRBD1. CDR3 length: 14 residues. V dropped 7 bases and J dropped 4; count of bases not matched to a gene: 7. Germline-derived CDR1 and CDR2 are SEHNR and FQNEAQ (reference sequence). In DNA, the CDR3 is TGTGCCAGCACCCCCCCGGACAGGGGCACTGAAGCTTTCTTT. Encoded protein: CASTPPDRGTEAFF.

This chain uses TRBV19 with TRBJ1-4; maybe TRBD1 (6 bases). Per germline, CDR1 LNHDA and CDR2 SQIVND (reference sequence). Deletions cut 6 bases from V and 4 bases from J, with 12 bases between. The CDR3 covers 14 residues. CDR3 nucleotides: TGTGCCAGTAGGCCGGACAGTTTTAATGAAAAACTGTTTTTT. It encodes CASRPDSFNEKLFF. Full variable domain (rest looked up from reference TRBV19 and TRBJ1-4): DGGITQSPKYLFRKEGQNVTLSCEQNLNHDAMYWYRQDPGQGLRLIYYSQIVNDFQKGDIAEGYSVSREKKESFPLTVTSAQKNPTAFYLCASRPDSFNEKLFFGSGTQLSVL.

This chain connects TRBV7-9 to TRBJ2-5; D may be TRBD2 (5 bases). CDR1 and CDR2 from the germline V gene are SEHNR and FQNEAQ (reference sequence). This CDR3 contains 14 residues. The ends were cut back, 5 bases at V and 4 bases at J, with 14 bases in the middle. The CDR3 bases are TGTGCCAGCAGCCCGGACTGGGGTGGAGAGACCCAGTACTTC. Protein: CASSPDWGGETQYF. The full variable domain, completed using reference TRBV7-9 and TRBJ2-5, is DTGVSQNPRHKITKRGQNVTFRCDPISEHNRLYWYRQTLGQGPEFLTYFQNEAQLEKSRLLSDRFSAERPKGSFSTLEIQRTEQGDSAMYLCASSPDWGGETQYFGPGTRLLVL.

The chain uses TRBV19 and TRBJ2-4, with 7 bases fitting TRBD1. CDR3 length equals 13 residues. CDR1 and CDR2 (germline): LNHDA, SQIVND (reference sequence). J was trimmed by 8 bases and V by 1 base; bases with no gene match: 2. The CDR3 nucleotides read TGTGCCAGTAGTATAGTTGACAGGGACATTCAGTACTTC. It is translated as CASSIVDRDIQYF.

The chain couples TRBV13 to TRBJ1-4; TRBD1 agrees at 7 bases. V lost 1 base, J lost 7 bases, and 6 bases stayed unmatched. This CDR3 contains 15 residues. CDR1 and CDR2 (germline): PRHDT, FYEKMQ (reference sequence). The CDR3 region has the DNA TGTGCCAGCAGCTTAGAGGAGACAGGGACTGAAAAACTGTTTTTT. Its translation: CASSLEETGTEKLFF.